These 26 T cell receptor beta chains share one sample of origin, sequenced in a study of control samples from healthy donors and cancer patients. Assay used: immunoSEQ multiplex PCR; TCRdb lists only in-frame clones, some missing. The table includes 55,000 to 80,000 clones, roughly 90% detected once. The source material was PBMCs. The receptors were gathered from a man aged 55 to 70 with colorectal cancer.

The V gene is TRBV3-1 (or the pseudogene TRBV3-2), the J gene TRBJ1-1, with unresolved D. V was trimmed by 8 bases and J by 1 base, leaving 11 bases between them. CDR3 length: 13 amino acids. CDR1 and CDR2 (germline): LGHDT, YNNKEL (reference sequence). Here the CDR3 reads CASGAQRNTEAFF. The CDR3 DNA sequence: TGTGCCAGCGGTGCACAGAGGAACACTGAAGCTTTCTTT.

The chain recombines TRBV3-1 (or the pseudogene TRBV3-2) with TRBJ1-3; D uncertain. This CDR3 is built from 13 residues. CDR1 LGHDT and CDR2 YNNKEL come from the germline V gene (reference sequence). The germline V and J ends were trimmed by 6 bases and 2 bases, with 8 bases remaining between them. DNA for the CDR3: TGTGCCAGCAGGGCGGCGACTGGAAACACCATATATTTT. As protein: CASRAATGNTIYF.

This chain uses TRBV6-5 with TRBJ1-4, with D perhaps matching TRBD1 (6 bases). Per the germline V gene, CDR1 is MNHEY and CDR2 is SVGAGI. The V and J ends lost 6 bases and 8 bases respectively, with 13 bases between them. This CDR3 comprises 13 residues. The CDR3: CASRSGHPEKLFF. The DNA for the CDR3 is TGTGCCAGCAGATCGGGACACCCCGAAAAACTGTTTTTT.

V is TRBV11-2 and J is TRBJ2-7, with unresolved D. The V end was cut by 2 bases, the J end by 2 bases, with 7 bases between. Germline CDR1 and CDR2: SGHAT and FQNNGV. The CDR3 covers 13 residues. This chain's CDR3 is CASSLIWAYEQYF. Written as DNA, the CDR3 is TGTGCCAGCAGCTTAATTTGGGCCTACGAGCAGTACTTC.

The rearrangement links TRBV4-3 to TRBJ2-3; D possibly corresponds to TRBD2 (6 bases). Trimming left V 0 bases short and J 1 base short, with 11 bases between. CDR3 size: 16 residues. CDR1 LGHNA and CDR2 YSLEER come from the germline V gene. The CDR3 DNA sequence: TGCGCCAGCAGCCAAGATCTGGCTAGCGGCACAGATACGCAGTATTTT. It codes for CASSQDLASGTDTQYF.

The V gene is TRBV19, the J gene TRBJ1-2, with 7 bases fitting TRBD1. There are 15 residues in the CDR3. The V segment lost 4 bases and the J segment 1 base; nucleotides outside the gene matches: 6. From germline, CDR1 is LNHDA and CDR2 SQIVND (reference sequence). CDR3 in DNA: TGTGCCAGTAGTACTAGGGGGACAGTTAACTATGGCTACACCTTC. Translation gives CASSTRGTVNYGYTF.

The V and J genes are TRBV19 and TRBJ2-2; 7 bases line up with TRBD2. The J segment lost 6 bases and the V segment lost 3 bases, leaving 4 bases of the junction unmatched. The CDR3 contains 14 residues. Looked up from germline, CDR1 is LNHDA and CDR2 is SQIVND (reference sequence). Written as DNA, the CDR3 is TGTGCCAGTAGTATTGGGGCGGGGGCCGGGGAGCTGTTTTTT. It is translated as CASSIGAGAGELFF.

V usage is TRBV30 and J usage is TRBJ1-2; TRBD1 is a possible D gene (5 bases). The V end lost 2 bases, the J end lost 7 bases, and 23 bases lay between the germline ends. The CDR3 length is 16 residues. Germline values: CDR1 GTSNPN, CDR2 SVGIG (reference sequence). CDR3 sequence (DNA): TGTGCCTGGAGTCACATAGGGGCCCCTTCTCCCCCTGGCTACACCTTC. Protein product: CAWSHIGAPSPPGYTF. Based on the CDR3 plus reference TRBV30 and TRBJ1-2, the full variable domain is SQTIHQWPATLVQPVGSPLSLECTVEGTSNPNLYWYRQAAGRGLQLLFYSVGIGQISSEVPQNLSASRPQDRQFILSSKKLLLSDSGFYLCAWSHIGAPSPPGYTFGSGTRLTVV.

This chain links TRBV25-1 with TRBJ1-5; 7 bases align to TRBD1. Germline V lookup: CDR1 MGHDK, CDR2 SYGVNS. The CDR3 runs to 17 residues. V shed 3 bases and J 1 base; nucleotides not matched to a gene: 9. The DNA of the CDR3 is TGTGCCAGCAGTGATTGGTGGGGGACAGCAAGCAATCAGCCCCAGCATTTT. Translation: CASSDWWGTASNQPQHF.

The CDR3 protein is CASSLAGFGNTIYF. The CDR3 bases are TGCGCCAGCAGCTTAGCCGGTTTTGGAAACACCATATATTTT. The rearrangement joins TRBV5-1 to TRBJ1-3; no firm D call. With 2 bases removed from V and 3 bases from J, the gap between germline ends came to 9 bases. The CDR3 totals 14 residues. CDR1 SGHRS and CDR2 YFSETQ come from the germline V gene.

This chain connects TRBV28 to TRBJ2-2, with 8 bases matching TRBD1. Germline-derived CDR1 and CDR2 are MDHEN and SYDVKM. The CDR3 length is 16 residues. With 8 bases clipped from V and 4 bases from J, the junction kept 12 bases outside the gene matches. CDR3 sequence reads: CASLHPYRGITGELFF. CDR3 nucleotide sequence: TGTGCCAGCCTACACCCCTACAGGGGGATCACCGGGGAGCTGTTTTTT.

The rearrangement uses TRBV7-7 and TRBJ2-3, with D perhaps being TRBD1 or TRBD2 (6 bases each). The CDR3 is 15 amino acids. The germline V gene has CDR1 SSHAT and CDR2 FNYEAQ (reference sequence). The V gene lost 1 base and the J gene lost 6 bases, with 14 bases spanning the gap. The DNA of the CDR3 is TGTGCCAGCAGCTTAGGAACGGGGGCCTCTGATACGCAGTATTTT. Amino acids: CASSLGTGASDTQYF.

This clone has just a few counts. The chain joins TRBV4-3 to TRBJ2-7, with no clear D. V was pared by 2 bases and J by 4 bases, with 12 bases between. Germline values: CDR1 LGHNA, CDR2 YSLEER. The CDR3 runs to 14 residues. The CDR3 protein is CASSQTPDGYEQYF. CDR3 bases: TGCGCCAGCAGCCAAACCCCGGACGGTTACGAGCAGTACTTC.

In its sample, this clone was seen once. The chain couples TRBV7-3 to TRBJ1-1, with a tentative D call TRBD1 (6 bases). The CDR3 loop spans 15 amino acids. The germline V gene has CDR1 SGHTA and CDR2 FQGTGA. The V and J ends lost 5 bases and 0 bases respectively, with 13 bases between them. The CDR3 spells CASSLEGQMNTEAFF. The CDR3, as DNA: TGTGCCAGCAGCCTAGAGGGACAAATGAACACTGAAGCTTTCTTT.

The chain links TRBV5-6 to TRBJ2-7; D is unresolved. The CDR3 contains 11 residues. V lost 2 bases to trimming and J lost 4 bases, with 4 bases between them. The germline gives CDR1 SGHDT, CDR2 YYEEEE. CDR3 in amino acids: CASSFLYEQYF. The CDR3 DNA sequence: TGTGCCAGCAGCTTCCTATACGAGCAGTACTTC.

This clone was seen just once. The chain is built from TRBV5-4 and TRBJ1-1; D is unclear. Germline V lookup: CDR1 SGHNT, CDR2 YYREEE (reference sequence). The CDR3 has 14 amino acids. Trimming pared 0 bases from V and 4 bases from J, leaving 10 bases between. CDR3 amino acids: CASSLGGSGTEAFF. CDR3 in DNA: TGTGCCAGCAGCTTGGGAGGGAGTGGCACTGAAGCTTTCTTT.

On this clone itself: Other DNA variants within this sample encode the same CDR3. The rearrangement uses TRBV7-2 and TRBJ2-7; TRBD1 matches at 10 bases. Germline CDR1 is SGHTA and CDR2 is FQGNSA. This CDR3 spans 15 amino acids. V was clipped by 0 bases and J by 2 bases; unmatched bases: 1. The CDR3 region is CASSLAGQGTYEQYF. Here the CDR3 DNA reads TGTGCCAGCAGCTTAGCGGGACAGGGGACCTACGAGCAGTACTTC.

This clone came up once. The chain combines TRBV5-8 with TRBJ1-4; TRBD1 matches at 10 bases. The V segment lost 3 bases and the J segment 0 bases; nucleotides outside the gene matches: 5. There are 17 residues in the CDR3. Per germline, CDR1 SGHTS and CDR2 YDEGEE. In DNA form, the CDR3 reads TGTGCCAGCAGCTCGGGACAGGGGATTGCAACTAATGAAAAACTGTTTTTT. It specifies CASSSGQGIATNEKLFF.

V and J are TRBV18 and TRBJ2-7; D uncertain. Germline V gene data show CDR1 as KGHSH and CDR2 as LQKENI. The CDR3 consists of 13 residues. V lost 2 bases and J 4 bases, leaving 9 bases between the germline ends. The CDR3 nucleotides read TGTGCCAGCTCACCAAGGAGCGTATACGAGCAGTACTTC. It specifies CASSPRSVYEQYF. The full variable domain, its missing parts supplied by reference TRBV18 and TRBJ2-7, is NAGVMQNPRHLVRRRGQEARLRCSPMKGHSHVYWYRQLPEEGLKFMVYLQKENIIDESGMPKERFSAEFPKEGPSILRIQQVVRGDSAAYFCASSPRSVYEQYFGPGTRLTVT.

V usage is TRBV11-2 and J usage is TRBJ1-1, with D perhaps matching TRBD1 (5 bases). Trimming shortened V by 1 base and J by 1 base, and 16 bases separated the two germline ends. Germline lookup yields CDR1 SGHAT and CDR2 FQNNGV. This CDR3 spans 17 amino acids. The CDR3 is CASSLVLGQGPNTEAFF. The CDR3 DNA reads TGTGCCAGCAGCTTAGTTCTAGGGCAGGGCCCGAACACTGAAGCTTTCTTT.

The CDR3 spells CASSRRAGLNTEAFF. The CDR3, as DNA: TGTGCCAGCAGCCGACGAGCGGGATTGAACACTGAAGCTTTCTTT. The V call is TRBV7-6, the J call TRBJ1-1; D gene ambiguous. CDR1 and CDR2 (germline): SGHVS, FNYEAQ. The CDR3 is 15 amino acids. The V end lost 5 bases, the J end lost 0 bases, and 13 bases lay between the germline ends.

The chain carries TRBV12-3 or TRBV12-4 and TRBJ1-1, with D possibly matching TRBD1 (6 bases). The ends were cut back, 7 bases at V and 6 bases at J, with 12 bases in the middle. The CDR3 contains 12 residues. The CDR3 sequence: CASKYRVAEAFF. CDR3 coding DNA: TGTGCCAGCAAGTACAGGGTCGCTGAAGCTTTCTTT.

The CDR3 DNA reads as TGCAGCGCCTCCCCCGGGACGGCATACGAGCAGTACTTC. Its protein product is CSASPGTAYEQYF. The genes are TRBV29-1 and TRBJ2-7; either TRBD1 or TRBD2 may fit D (5 bases each). Germline V gives CDR1 SQVTM, CDR2 ANQGSEA. The length of the CDR3 is 13 residues. The germline V and J ends were trimmed by 7 bases and 4 bases, with 17 bases remaining between them.

This clone was recorded once. The chain recombines TRBV5-1 with TRBJ1-1, with 8 bases lining up with TRBD1. The CDR3 is made up of 14 amino acids. Trimming cost V 4 bases and J 6 bases; bases outside gene matches: 8. CDR1 and CDR2 from the germline V gene are SGHRS and YFSETQ. The CDR3 sequence is CASSQGQGFSEAFF. In DNA form, the CDR3 reads TGCGCCAGCAGCCAAGGACAGGGCTTTTCTGAAGCTTTCTTT.

The chain links TRBV27 to TRBJ1-6, with D unclear. Germline CDR1 MNHEY, CDR2 SMNVEV (reference sequence). Trimming cost V 5 bases and J 10 bases, with 12 bases left between them. The CDR3 extends over 13 amino acids. The CDR3 reads CASSAGVGSPLHF. CDR3 nucleotide sequence: TGTGCCAGCAGTGCCGGGGTAGGATCACCCCTCCACTTT.

The chain carries TRBV28 and TRBJ2-7; D not resolved. CDR1 and CDR2 (germline): MDHEN, SYDVKM. The length of the CDR3 is 11 residues. V was cut by 8 bases and J by 7 bases, with 12 bases left in between. In DNA, the CDR3 is TGTGCCAGCGGCCCCCGATGGGAGCAGTACTTC. It specifies CASGPRWEQYF.